This entry describes one TCR beta chain. The assay was immunoSEQ multiplex PCR, and TCRdb's table has in-frame clones only and misses some. The table shows some 71,000 clones, with just over 90% occurring only once. This record belongs to a study of T cell changes during pregnancy in multiple sclerosis. Germline assignment: CDR1 MNHEY and CDR2 SMNVEV (reference sequence). Between the trimmed V and J ends, which lost 6 bases and 8 bases, there was a span of 16 bases. CDR3 length: 13 residues. The sample here was peripheral blood, taken in the third trimester of pregnancy. The V and J genes are TRBV27 and TRBJ1-2; D remains unclear. The sequence was collected from a female donor with multiple sclerosis, enrolled in a pregnancy study. The CDR3 sequence is CASSYSAGIGYTF. The CDR3 DNA follows: TGTGCCAGCAGCTACTCGGCCGGGATCGGCTACACCTTC.